These 6 T cell receptor beta chains share one sample of origin, sequenced in a study of T cells expressing NK-cell markers (dated by TCRdb to between 2020 and 2021). The library was made by 5' RACE. TCRdb lists the instrument as Illumina HiSeq 2000. The reads, reprocessed by TCRdb, yield one row per CDR3 protein sequence and no DNA. Per the sample table, the count is around 470,000 distinct CDR3 sequences. The top ten clonotypes cover around 1.4% of the sample. Sequencing was performed on blood T cells: a sorted CD56 or NKG2C T cell subset, CD4+ or CD8+ T cells, or bulk PBMC T cells (not recorded which). Receptors were obtained from a woman aged 45 to 65 in good health. Donor details come from another sample of the same person, matched by shared clones.

The V and J genes are TRBV28 and TRBJ2-7. The CDR3 has 14 residues. In germline, CDR1 is MDHEN, CDR2 SYDVKM. The CDR3 loop is CASSGTDSSYEQYF.

This chain connects TRBV25-1 to TRBJ1-2. The CDR3 consists of 12 residues. Germline values: CDR1 MGHDK, CDR2 SYGVNS. CDR3 region: CASSEYGYGYTF.

This chain links TRBV20-1 with TRBJ2-1; checking the TCRdb D call of TRBD2 is not possible without DNA. Germline CDR1 DFQATT, CDR2 SNEGSKA (reference sequence). This CDR3 has 13 amino acids. The CDR3 is CSANGLAPNEQFF.

Here the CDR3 reads CAIRPLGQREQFF. This chain links TRBV10-3 with TRBJ2-1; TCRdb's D call of TRBD1 is untestable without DNA. The CDR3 is 13 residues long. Germline V gives CDR1 ENHRY, CDR2 SYGVKD.

V and J are TRBV6-5 and TRBJ1-4; the D gene TCRdb calls, TRBD1, cannot be checked with no DNA. Germline assignment: CDR1 MNHEY and CDR2 SVGAGI. This CDR3 contains 14 residues. The CDR3 loop is CASSYTQGNEKLFF.

This chain uses TRBV12-3 or TRBV12-4 with TRBJ2-6; TCRdb outputs TRBD1, but without DNA this stays unchecked. The CDR3 length is 17 residues. The CDR3 loop is CASSFLFGGVGANVLTF.